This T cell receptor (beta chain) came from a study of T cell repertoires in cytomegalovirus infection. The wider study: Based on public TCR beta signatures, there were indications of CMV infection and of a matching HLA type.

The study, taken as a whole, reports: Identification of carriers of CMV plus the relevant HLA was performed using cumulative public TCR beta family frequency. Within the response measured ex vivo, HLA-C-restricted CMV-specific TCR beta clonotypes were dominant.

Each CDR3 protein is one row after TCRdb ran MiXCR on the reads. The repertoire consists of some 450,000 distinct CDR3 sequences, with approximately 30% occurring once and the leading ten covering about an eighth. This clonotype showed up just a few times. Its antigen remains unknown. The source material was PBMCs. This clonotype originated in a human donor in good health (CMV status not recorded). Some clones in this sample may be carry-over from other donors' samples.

The CDR3 region is CASSQGGTGGSGANVLTF. CDR3 coding DNA: TGTGCCAGCAGCCAAGGCGGGACAGGGGGCTCTGGGGCCAACGTCCTGACTTTC. V usage is TRBV14 and J usage is TRBJ2-6, with 11 bases that match TRBD1. Germline V lookup: CDR1 SGHDN, CDR2 FVKESK. The junction had 2 bases not matched to a gene; V was cut back by 1 base and J by 0 bases. The CDR3 contains 18 residues.